This is a list of T cell receptor beta chains from one sample in a study of CXCR3-negative and CXCR3-positive naive CD8 T cells. Reanalyzing the 5' RACE reads, TCRdb keeps one entry per CDR3 protein, without DNA. The sample data list about 120,000 distinct CDR3 sequences. The sample was naive CXCR3- CD8+ T cells from blood. The receptors derive from a human donor in good health. Some clones in this sample may be carry-over from other donors' samples. Each CDR3 is given with its conserved first and last residue. The order of the fields is V gene, J gene, CDR3 length, CDR3 protein.

TRBV12-3/TRBV12-4	TRBJ1-2	14	CASSSSARNYGYTF
TRBV7-8	TRBJ2-7	16	CASSPYEGDLAYEQYF
TRBV1	TRBJ1-4	18	CTSSQEKETGVEDEKLFF
TRBV29-1	TRBJ1-1	14	CSVEVEGLGTEAFF
TRBV5-1	TRBJ2-2	11	CASSFPGELFF
TRBV7-2	TRBJ2-2	13	CASFPGHTGELFF
TRBV14	TRBJ2-5	15	CASSQFTGYGETQYF
TRBV20-1	TRBJ2-3	14	CSARESGATDTQYF
TRBV7-9	TRBJ1-2	13	CASSSGQLYGYTF
TRBV5-1	TRBJ2-7	14	CASSLLETLNEQYF
TRBV25-1	TRBJ1-6	15	CASRGTGGPNSPLHF
TRBV28	TRBJ1-6	14	CASSSGQGGSPLHF
TRBV27	TRBJ2-7	12	CASSHRPYEQYF
TRBV7-3	TRBJ2-1	16	CASSLASRSSYNEQFF
TRBV4-2	TRBJ2-5	18	CASSQLTSGESPGETQYF
TRBV20-1	TRBJ1-5	15	CSARGAEYSNQPQHF
TRBV5-1	TRBJ1-2	14	CASSLDGANYGYTF
TRBV11-2	TRBJ2-5	13	CASSLPGEETQYF
TRBV7-9	TRBJ2-1	16	CASSLVVSGAYNEQFF
TRBV7-8	TRBJ1-2	14	CASSPNRDRGGYTF
TRBV19	TRBJ2-7	13	CASSAGSSYEQYF
TRBV5-5	TRBJ1-1	12	CASSLPGTEAFF
TRBV12-5	TRBJ2-5	14	CASGSGTVQDTQYF
TRBV9	TRBJ2-1	15	CASSVDSGGYNEQFF
TRBV7-6	TRBJ2-7	16	CASSPGTSGGPYEQYF
TRBV7-2	TRBJ2-1	15	CASSFLLADYNEQFF
TRBV4-1	TRBJ2-3	15	CASSSELAGTDTQYF
TRBV7-3	TRBJ1-5	13	CASSLDPGWPQHF
TRBV27	TRBJ2-7	13	CASSLGAAYEQYF
TRBV29-1	TRBJ1-2	13	CSVEATGAAGYTF
TRBV20-1	TRBJ2-1	17	CSATSSGRAVSYNEQFF
TRBV6-1	TRBJ2-7	14	CAIPRPGSSYEQYF
TRBV7-8	TRBJ2-7	14	CASSLVMGPYEQYF
TRBV28	TRBJ2-1	13	CASTSGGEDEQFF
TRBV7-9	TRBJ2-6	19	CASSQTRGTDSSGANVLTF
TRBV9	TRBJ1-1	15	CASSLTGGSDTEAFF
TRBV12-3/TRBV12-4	TRBJ1-5	17	CASGGTGQTYSNQPQHF
TRBV20-1	TRBJ2-1	17	CSARGGSGRASYNEQFF
TRBV19	TRBJ2-2	13	CAGGQGGTGELFF
TRBV4-3	TRBJ1-2	15	CASSQETATRGGYTF
TRBV7-8	TRBJ2-1	18	CASSLGLAGALSYNEQFF
TRBV7-8	TRBJ2-1	16	CASSLDEAGSYNEQFF
TRBV28	TRBJ2-1	17	CASSLDPPGTWQSEQFF
TRBV6-2/TRBV6-3	TRBJ2-5	14	CASSPGRFWETQYF
TRBV4-3	TRBJ2-7	15	CASSQGGTGGYEQYF
TRBV10-1	TRBJ1-1	13	CASSESGKGEAFF
TRBV4-1	TRBJ2-7	15	CASSQEEGVDVEQYF
TRBV2	TRBJ2-1	15	CASSDGGENYTEQFF
TRBV4-1	TRBJ2-7	15	CASSLWTSGAYEQYF